The sequence of this TCR beta chain was determined in a study of T cell responses to AZD1222 COVID-19 vaccine. Study summary: Second-dose schedules of about 4 or about 12 weeks were combined. Whole-study findings and limits: Spike as a whole was targeted by vaccine-associated CD4 TCRs, dominant at 160-218 and 743-854.

The CDR3 runs to 19 residues. Looked up from germline, CDR1 is MNHNS and CDR2 is SASEGT. J gave up 0 bases and V 3 bases, and 7 bases lay outside the gene matches. Here immunoSEQ multiplex PCR was the method, and the copy in TCRdb shows in-frame clones only, minus some. The sample holds approximately 120,000 clones, 75% to 90% seen once. The sample holds one count of this clone. Its antigen is not known. This sequence joins TRBV6-1 and TRBJ2-6; TRBD1 aligns across 11 bases. The sequences come from peripheral blood, collected on day 0 of AZD1222 vaccination. This sequence was found in an adult in good health. CDR3 amino acids: CASSDRDRGTTSGANVLTF. The CDR3 DNA reads TGTGCCAGCAGTGACCGGGACAGGGGGACCACCTCTGGGGCCAACGTCCTGACTTTC.